This T cell receptor (beta chain) was sequenced during a study of blood T cell repertoires in COVID-19. Overall study: Whether acute or convalescent, the COVID-19 samples came from the United States, Italy and Spain. The analysed material was cDNA or gDNA that came from T cells, B-cell-depleted T cells, or PBMCs.

Unmatched junction bases numbered 10, after V lost 8 bases and J lost 6 bases. The CDR3 has 14 amino acids. Germline V gene lookup returns CDR1 MNHEY and CDR2 SVGAGI. Methods used by the authors: By means of reference gene primer amplification, nucleated cell counts were estimated. Method: immunoSEQ multiplex PCR; TCRdb's copy keeps in-frame clones and lacks some. The DNA gave D and trimming, while V, J and clone size come from that table. The table shows about 190,000 clones, with over 75% occurring only once. Specimen: peripheral blood. This TCR came from a man in his fifties who had recovered from COVID-19. The J gene is TRBJ2-3, the V gene TRBV6-5; 8 positions agree with TRBD2. CDR3 nucleotides: TGTGCCAGCGGCCTAGGGACTAGGGCGGATACGCAGTATTTT. Residues: CASGLGTRADTQYF.